Each of the 26 T cell receptor beta chains below was sequenced from the same sample in a study of cytomegalovirus exposure and HLA in healthy donors. The data were produced by immunoSEQ multiplex PCR, yet TCRdb's version contains in-frame clones alone and is incomplete. Altogether about 110,000 clones are present, roughly 90% being singletons, with the ten largest covering approximately 1.9%. Source material: PBMCs. All receptors come from a woman between 18 and 30 years old in good health and CMV-seronegative.

The chain joins TRBV19 to TRBJ2-7, with D perhaps TRBD1 (6 bases). Germline CDR1 LNHDA, CDR2 SQIVND (reference sequence). The CDR3 length is 14 residues. The V gene lost 8 bases and the J gene lost 3 bases, with 17 bases spanning the gap. CDR3 coding DNA: TGTGCCAGTCGAGACACAGGGAGAGACTACGAGCAGTACTTC. Translated: CASRDTGRDYEQYF.

DNA of the CDR3: TGCAGTGCTGCGACTCGAGATACGCAGTATTTT. Protein product: CSAATRDTQYF. The chain employs TRBV20-1 and TRBJ2-3; the D is unclear. CDR1 is DFQATT, CDR2 SNEGSKA, per germline (reference sequence). Trimming left V 5 bases short and J 5 bases short, with 8 bases between. The CDR3 covers 11 residues.

CDR3 loop: CAGGQGRGYTF. CDR3 DNA: TGTGCCGGGGGACAGGGACGCGGCTACACCTTC. This chain joins TRBV19 and TRBJ1-2, with TRBD1 matching over 9 bases. The germline CDR1 and CDR2 sequences are LNHDA and SQIVND (reference sequence). This CDR3 region has 11 residues. Germline trimming cut 11 bases from V and 8 bases from J; bases unmatched to any gene: 6.

The V and J genes are TRBV28 and TRBJ1-1; 7 nucleotides align to TRBD1. Trimming took 1 base from V and 2 from J; bases not matched to a gene: 4. Germline V gene data show CDR1 as MDHEN and CDR2 as SYDVKM. CDR3 size: 15 residues. Written as DNA, the CDR3 is TGTGCCAGCAGTTTATTGGGGACAGCCAACACTGAAGCTTTCTTT. Translated, it gives CASSLLGTANTEAFF.

V is TRBV7-2 and J is TRBJ2-7; 11 bases fit TRBD2. Germline V gives CDR1 SGHTA, CDR2 FQGNSA. CDR3 length: 16 residues. Losses at the gene ends were 3 bases for V and 5 bases for J; bases not matched to a gene: 9. In DNA, the CDR3 is TGTGCCAGCAGCTTTTACTCTCCGACTAGCGGGGACGAGCAGTACTTC. The encoded protein is CASSFYSPTSGDEQYF.

The genes are TRBV20-1 and TRBJ2-7; unclear D gene. Germline loops: CDR1 DFQATT, CDR2 SNEGSKA (reference sequence). Between the trimmed V and J ends, which lost 5 bases and 3 bases, there was a span of 5 bases. The CDR3 loop spans 10 amino acids. The chain's CDR3 is CSAFFYEQYF. The CDR3 DNA reads TGCAGTGCTTTCTTCTACGAGCAGTACTTC.

The chain employs TRBV7-9 and TRBJ1-2; 7 nucleotides line up with TRBD1. In germline, CDR1 is SEHNR, CDR2 FQNEAQ (reference sequence). J was trimmed by 4 bases and V by 6 bases; bases with no gene match: 8. CDR3 length equals 14 residues. The CDR3 coding sequence is TGTGCCAGCAGTCATTCAACAGGGGCCTATGGCTACACCTTC. Amino acids: CASSHSTGAYGYTF.

The chain is built from TRBV2 and TRBJ1-2; D not resolved. Germline V CDR1 and CDR2: SNHLY, FYNNEI. The CDR3 runs 11 residues. CDR3 sequence reads: CVSRVGYGYTF. The DNA of the CDR3 is TGTGTCTCGAGGGTTGGCTATGGCTACACCTTC. The full variable domain, completed using reference TRBV2 and TRBJ1-2, is EPEVTQTPSHQVTQMGQEVILRCVPISNHLYFYWYRQILGQKVEFLVSFYNNEISEKSEIFDDQFSVERPDGSNFTLKIRSTKLEDSAMYFCVSRVGYGYTFGSGTRLTVV.

This clone was observed a single time. The rearrangement links TRBV7-2 to TRBJ2-2; 7 bases fit TRBD1. Germline V gene sequence: CDR1 SGHTA, CDR2 FQGNSA. The V and J ends lost 5 bases and 2 bases, in that order; junction bases with no gene match: 11. This CDR3 comprises 17 residues. The CDR3 region has the DNA TGTGCCAGCAGCCCCCAGACAGGGTTGGGCAACACCGGGGAGCTGTTTTTT. Its protein is CASSPQTGLGNTGELFF. The complete variable domain, with remaining parts taken from reference TRBV7-2 and TRBJ2-2, reads GAGVSQSPSNKVTEKGKDVELRCDPISGHTALYWYRQSLGQGLEFLIYFQGNSAPDKSGLPSDRFSAERTGGSVSTLTIQRTQQEDSAVYLCASSPQTGLGNTGELFFGEGSRLTVL.

This clone was picked up a small number of times. The rearrangement links TRBV7-2 to TRBJ2-7, with D perhaps matching TRBD2 (6 bases). Germline CDR1 SGHTA, CDR2 FQGNSA. CDR3 size: 16 residues. Trimming stripped 4 bases from V and 0 bases from J, with 16 bases between. The DNA of the CDR3 is TGTGCCAGCAGCTATTATGGGACTCACAGCTCCTACGAGCAGTACTTC. Translated, it gives CASSYYGTHSSYEQYF.

The chain joins TRBV10-3 to TRBJ1-3, with 9 bases aligning to TRBD1. The CDR3 is made up of 14 amino acids. The germline V gene has CDR1 ENHRY and CDR2 SYGVKD. The V segment lost 5 bases and the J segment 4 bases; nucleotides outside the gene matches: 3. The CDR3 bases are TGTGCCATCAGTAACAGGGGGCGAGGAAACACCATATATTTT. Translation gives CAISNRGRGNTIYF.

This chain connects TRBV29-1 to TRBJ1-1; the D is unclear. V lost 7 bases to trimming and J lost 1 base, with 19 bases between them. In germline, CDR1 is SQVTM, CDR2 ANQGSEA. CDR3 length: 15 amino acids. The DNA for the CDR3 is TGCAGCGCGTATCCGGGGAAAAGCGGGAACACTGAAGCTTTCTTT. Its protein product is CSAYPGKSGNTEAFF. The full variable domain, rest sourced from reference TRBV29-1 and TRBJ1-1, is SAVISQKPSRDICQRGTSLTIQCQVDSQVTMMFWYRQQPGQSLTLIATANQGSEATYESGFVIDKFPISRPNLTFSTLTVSNMSPEDSSIYLCSAYPGKSGNTEAFFGQGTRLTVV.

This chain links TRBV5-1 with TRBJ2-5; 8 positions match TRBD2. This CDR3 contains 17 residues. Germline-derived CDR1 and CDR2 are SGHRS and YFSETQ. Germline trimming cut 4 bases from V and 1 base from J; bases unmatched to any gene: 12. CDR3 bases: TGCGCCAGCAGCCTCGGGAGGGGCGGGGCGGTCCAAGAGACCCAGTACTTC. Amino acids: CASSLGRGGAVQETQYF.

The chain is built from TRBV29-1 and TRBJ2-5; the match to TRBD2 covers 13 bases. With V trimmed by 0 bases and J by 4 bases, 5 bases remained unmatched. The CDR3 has 16 residues. Germline CDR1 reads SQVTM; CDR2 reads ANQGSEA. The DNA of the CDR3 is TGCAGCGTTGAAGATACTAGCGGGGGGGATCGAGAGACCCAGTACTTC. Protein: CSVEDTSGGDRETQYF.

The V call is TRBV28, the J call TRBJ2-7; TRBD1 matches at 7 bases. V lost 5 bases, J lost 2 bases, and 6 bases stayed unmatched. The germline gives CDR1 MDHEN, CDR2 SYDVKM. CDR3 length: 14 residues. CDR3 DNA sequence: TGTGCCAGCAGTCCCGGGACAGAGACCTACGAGCAGTACTTC. This translates into CASSPGTETYEQYF.

CDR3 sequence: CASSDGTGTAYNEQFF. The CDR3 nucleotides are TGTGCCAGCAGCGACGGGACCGGGACAGCCTACAATGAGCAGTTCTTC. The V gene is TRBV7-9, the J gene TRBJ2-1; 7 nucleotides agree with TRBD1. This CDR3 spans 16 amino acids. In germline, CDR1 is SEHNR, CDR2 FQNEAQ (reference sequence). J gave up 2 bases and V 5 bases, and 9 bases lay outside the gene matches.

The genes are TRBV7-8 and TRBJ1-5; D is possibly TRBD1 (5 bases). The germline V gene has CDR1 SGHVS and CDR2 FQNEAQ. The CDR3 is 15 amino acids. V lost 1 base and J lost 4, with 11 bases in between. The CDR3 sequence is CASSLGRVLNQPQHF. Written as DNA, the CDR3 is TGTGCCAGCAGCTTAGGCAGGGTCTTGAATCAGCCCCAGCATTTT. Filled out from reference TRBV7-8 and TRBJ1-5, the complete variable domain reads GAGVSQSPRYKVAKRGQDVALRCDPISGHVSLFWYQQALGQGPEFLTYFQNEAQLDKSGLPSDRFFAERPEGSVSTLKIQRTQQEDSAVYLCASSLGRVLNQPQHFGDGTRLSIL.

The chain combines TRBV2 with TRBJ2-6; 7 bases fit TRBD1. The junction had 4 bases not matched to a gene; V was cut back by 6 bases and J by 2 bases. The CDR3 contains 15 residues. The germline CDR1 and CDR2 sequences are SNHLY and FYNNEI. Here the CDR3 reads CASSLGTAGANVLTF. For the CDR3, the DNA is TGTGCCAGCAGCCTAGGGACAGCTGGGGCCAACGTCCTGACTTTC.

V gene TRBV10-3 combines with J gene TRBJ1-1, with D hard to call. V lost 1 base and J lost 1, with 7 bases in between. The CDR3 extends over 14 amino acids. Germline V gene lookup returns CDR1 ENHRY and CDR2 SYGVKD. This CDR3 reads CAISEYSGNTEAFF. DNA for the CDR3: TGTGCCATCAGTGAGTATTCCGGGAACACTGAAGCTTTCTTT.

The genes are TRBV4-1 and TRBJ1-1; D is ambiguous. V lost 0 bases and J 4 bases, leaving 6 bases between the germline ends. Germline V gene lookup returns CDR1 MGHRA and CDR2 YSYEKL. The CDR3 is 13 amino acids. Written as DNA, the CDR3 is TGCGCCAGCAGCCAAGATGGAGCCACTGAAGCTTTCTTT. Residues: CASSQDGATEAFF.

This chain uses TRBV27 with TRBJ2-7, with 9 bases lining up with TRBD1. Trimming cost V 5 bases and J 4 bases; bases outside gene matches: 6. This CDR3 has 14 residues. Germline V lookup: CDR1 MNHEY, CDR2 SMNVEV (reference sequence). The CDR3 bases are TGTGCCAGCAGTAGGACAGGGGAATTTTACGAGCAGTACTTC. It yields the protein CASSRTGEFYEQYF.

This chain connects TRBV27 to TRBJ2-5; D is perhaps TRBD1 (6 bases). The V and J ends lost 3 bases and 1 base respectively, with 12 bases between them. The CDR3 extends over 15 amino acids. In germline, CDR1 is MNHEY, CDR2 SMNVEV (reference sequence). DNA for the CDR3: TGTGCCAGCAGTTTGAAACAGGGCTTCCAAGAGACCCAGTACTTC. Translation: CASSLKQGFQETQYF.

In this sample, this clone turned up a few times. This rearrangement joins TRBV5-1 to TRBJ2-3, with TRBD2 matching over 8 bases. The CDR3 consists of 15 residues. Germline CDR1 reads SGHRS; CDR2 reads YFSETQ. The junction had 8 bases not matched to a gene; V was cut back by 2 bases and J by 6 bases. The CDR3 nucleotides are TGCGCCAGCAGCTTAGCGGGGGCCGGGGGCGATACGCAGTATTTT. Translation: CASSLAGAGGDTQYF.

This CDR3 is CASSVAGGFEQFF. In DNA, the CDR3 is TGTGCCAGCAGCGTCGCAGGGGGCTTTGAGCAGTTCTTC. V usage is TRBV9 and J usage is TRBJ2-1; 8 nucleotides align to TRBD1. V was clipped by 2 bases and J by 9 bases; unmatched bases: 4. The CDR3 runs to 13 residues. Germline V gene sequence: CDR1 SGDLS, CDR2 YYNGEE.

The chain uses TRBV5-3 and TRBJ2-5; 10 bases align to TRBD2. TRBV5-3 is an ORF; its function is uncertain. CDR3 length: 15 amino acids. V lost 2 bases, J lost 1 base, and 2 bases stayed unmatched. In DNA form, the CDR3 reads TGTGCCAGAAGCTTTAGGACTAGCGGCCAAGAGACCCAGTACTTC. As protein: CARSFRTSGQETQYF.

The chain carries TRBV29-1 and TRBJ1-5; tentative D call: TRBD1 (5 bases). From germline, CDR1 is SQVTM and CDR2 ANQGSEA. Trimming took 6 bases from V and 0 from J, leaving 9 bases between them. The CDR3 totals 13 residues. This CDR3 reads CSVKTGSNQPQHF. CDR3 DNA: TGCAGCGTAAAAACAGGTAGCAATCAGCCCCAGCATTTT.